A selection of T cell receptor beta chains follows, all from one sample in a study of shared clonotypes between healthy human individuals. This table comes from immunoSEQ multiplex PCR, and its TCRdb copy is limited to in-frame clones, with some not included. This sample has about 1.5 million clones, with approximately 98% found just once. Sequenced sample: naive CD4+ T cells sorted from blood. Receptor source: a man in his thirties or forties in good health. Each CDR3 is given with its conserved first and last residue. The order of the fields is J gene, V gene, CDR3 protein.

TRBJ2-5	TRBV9	CASSAGTSGLETQYF
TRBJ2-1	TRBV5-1	CASSLPPGASEQFF
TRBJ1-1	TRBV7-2	CASSLVTTRGTEAFF
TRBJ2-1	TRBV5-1	CASSTYQREGSNEQFF
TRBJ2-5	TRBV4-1	CASSQPRTSGRVRTQYF
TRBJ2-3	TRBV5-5	CASSRDGRMDTQYF
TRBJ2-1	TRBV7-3	CASSQAPGGSYNEQFF
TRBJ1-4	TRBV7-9	CASSPPGQGNEKLFF
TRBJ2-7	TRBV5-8	CASSLQGKLFGVPNYEQYF
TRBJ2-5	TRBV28	CASSALLLAAQETQYF
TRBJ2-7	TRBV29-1	CSVEPLKQGEQYF
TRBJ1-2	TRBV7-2	CASSLVGITNYGYTF
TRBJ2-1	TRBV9	CASSVAPGRMADEQFF
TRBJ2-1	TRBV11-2	CASSLDRRTSGAYNEQFF
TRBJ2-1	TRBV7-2	CASSLAPPREQFF
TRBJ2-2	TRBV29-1	CSVAPNRAMELFF
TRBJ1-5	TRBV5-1	CASSLGDSRFQPQHF
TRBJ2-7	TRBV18	CASSPQRVYEQYF
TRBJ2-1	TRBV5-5	CASSSGTSTYNEQFF
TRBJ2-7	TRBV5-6	CASSPLAGVRTYEQYF
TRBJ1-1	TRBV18	CASSQRQVNTEAFF
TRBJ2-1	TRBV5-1	CASSLSNHNEQFF
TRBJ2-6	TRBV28	CASSLGFSGANVLTF
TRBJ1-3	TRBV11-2	CASSLVGGIQGSGNTIYF
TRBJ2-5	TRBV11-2	CASSLGVTAPGGRATQYF
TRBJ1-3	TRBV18	CASSPRRDILGNTIYF
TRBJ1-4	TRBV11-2	CASSRDRAEKLFF
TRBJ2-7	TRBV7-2	CASSLGLFYEQYF
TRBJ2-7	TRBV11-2	CASSLNTGPYEQYF
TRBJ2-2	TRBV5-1	CASGDYANTGELFF